These 31 T cell receptor beta chains came from one sample sequenced in a study of tumor and adjacent non-tumor tissue in lung cancer. This sample's RNA came from whole unsorted tissue. The normal lung tissue was taken more than 3 cm from the tumor edge. Three rounds of nested PCR, following a modified ARM-PCR protocol, produced the TCRbeta library. TCRdb itself ran the multiplex PCR reads through MiXCR, one entry per CDR3 protein. The sample records 50,000 or so distinct CDR3 sequences, 70% to 80% being singletons. The sample was distant non-tumor lung tissue. The receptors come from a woman aged 55-69 years with non-small cell lung cancer.

Concerning this clonotype itself: A read error is possible here, since a much larger clone lies one base away. The gene calls are TRBV7-8 and TRBJ2-6; no reliable D call. The CDR3 is 16 residues long. V lost 5 bases to trimming and J lost 3 bases, with 14 bases between them. CDR1 SGHVS and CDR2 FQNEAQ come from the germline V gene. The CDR3: CASSPRSSHGANVLTF. The DNA for the CDR3 is TGTGCCAGCAGCCCGCGATCCTCCCATGGGGCCAACGTCCTGACTTTC.

Of note for this clonotype: Possible read error: a much larger clone is one base away. This chain connects TRBV20-1 to TRBJ2-3, with 8 bases lining up with TRBD2. Germline CDR1 DFQATT, CDR2 SNEGSKA (reference sequence). The CDR3 covers 14 residues. CDR3 nucleotides: TGCAGTGCTAGAGATACTAGCGGCACAGATACGCACTATTTT. It yields the protein CSARDTSGTDTHYF.

This clonotype was counted between two and nine times. The chain carries TRBV7-2 and TRBJ1-1, with 7 bases lining up with TRBD1. Germline loops: CDR1 SGHTA, CDR2 FQGNSA. The CDR3 covers 14 residues. The trim removed 0 bases at V and 7 bases at J, leaving 5 bases unmatched. CDR3 sequence reads: CASSLARDRLEAFF. For the CDR3, the DNA is TGTGCCAGCAGCTTAGCGAGGGACAGACTTGAAGCTTTCTTT.

A note on this clonotype: No conserved phenylalanine or tryptophan is present at the end of the CDR3, so a read error is the likely explanation. J is TRBJ1-5 and V is TRBV5-8; no definite D call. Germline values: CDR1 SGHTS, CDR2 YDEGEE. The CDR3 consists of 16 residues. CDR3 sequence reads: CVSSLVAGRENQPQHS. The CDR3 nucleotides read TGTGTCAGCAGCTTGGTTGCTGGGAGGGAAAATCAGCCCCAGCATTCT.

For this clonotype: Given a much more abundant clone one base away, this may be a read error. The rearrangement links TRBV30 to TRBJ2-1; D unclear. The CDR3 totals 11 residues. Germline CDR1 is GTSNPN and CDR2 is SVGIG (reference sequence). The CDR3 DNA is TGTGCCTGGAGCGAGTCTGGTGAGCAGTTGTTC. This codes for CAWSESGEQLF.

In regard to this clonotype: Relative to the germline gene, one junction end is altered; a read error may explain this. The chain employs TRBV11-2 and TRBJ2-1, with TRBD2 as a possible D gene (6 bases). The CDR3 is 15 residues long. Germline-derived CDR1 and CDR2 are SGHAT and FQNNGV. The CDR3 nucleotides are TGCGCCTGCTGCTTAGTTAGCGGTGGGGTAAATGAGCAGTTCTTC. Amino acid sequence: CACCLVSGGVNEQFF.

On this clonotype: Because the CDR3 is missing its conserved closing phenylalanine or tryptophan, this is likely a read error. The J gene is TRBJ1-2, the V gene TRBV6-2 or TRBV6-3; D unresolved. Germline-derived CDR1 and CDR2 are MNHEY and SVGEGT. V lost 6 bases to trimming and J lost 8 bases, with 19 bases between them. The CDR3 spans 14 residues. CDR3 sequence (DNA): TGTGCCAGCAGCCCCCAGGAGGAGTGGAGGGGCTACACCTCC. It is translated as CASSPQEEWRGYTS.

On this clonotype: Because the CDR3 is missing its conserved closing phenylalanine or tryptophan, this is likely a read error. The chain links TRBV6-1 to TRBJ2-2; perhaps TRBD1 as D (5 bases). Per germline, CDR1 MNHNS and CDR2 SASEGT. This CDR3 has 19 amino acids. CDR3 nucleotide sequence: TGTGCCAGTAGTGTTTTTAGGGGCCTCAAATTACTGAACACCGGGGAGCTGTTTCTT. This encodes CASSVFRGLKLLNTGELFL.

A remark on this clonotype: One junction end disagrees with the germline gene, perhaps due to a read error. This chain uses TRBV6-5 with TRBJ1-2; D possibly corresponds to TRBD1 (5 bases). Germline V gene sequence: CDR1 MNHEY, CDR2 SVGAGI. This CDR3 is 14 amino acids long. The CDR3 sequence: CASSSGLAYYSYTF. The CDR3 nucleotides read TGTGCCAGCAGTTCGGGACTGGCATACTATAGCTACACCTTC.

The gene calls are TRBV29-1 and TRBJ2-7; weak D call: TRBD2 (6 bases). The CDR3 has 15 residues. The V and J ends lost 4 bases and 3 bases respectively, with 19 bases between them. Germline CDR1 is SQVTM and CDR2 is ANQGSEA. CDR3 residues: CSVAGSLAWNYEQYF. CDR3 DNA: TGCAGCGTTGCGGGTAGCCTAGCGTGGAACTACGAGCAGTACTTC.

A remark on this clonotype: At one end, the junction sequence differs from germline, possibly due to a read error. The chain has TRBV6-1 and TRBJ2-4; tentatively, D is TRBD2 (5 bases). CDR3 length: 16 residues. Germline V gene lookup returns CDR1 MNHNS and CDR2 SASEGT. CDR3 bases: TGTGCCACCAGCGACCCGGAGGCTAGTGCCAAAAACATTCGGTACTTC. Protein: CATSDPEASAKNIRYF.

The rearrangement joins TRBV11-2 to TRBJ2-5, with D hard to call. Germline CDR1 SGHAT, CDR2 FQNNGV. This CDR3 has 14 residues. Deletions cut 1 base from V and 4 bases from J, with 10 bases between. DNA of the CDR3: TGTGCCAGCAGCTTAGGTGGTAGGGCAGAGACCCAGTACTTC. Amino acid sequence: CASSLGGRAETQYF. Full variable domain (missing parts from reference TRBV11-2 and TRBJ2-5): EAGVAQSPRYKIIEKRQSVAFWCNPISGHATLYWYQQILGQGPKLLIQFQNNGVVDDSQLPKDRFSAERLKGVDSTLKIQPAKLEDSAVYLCASSLGGRAETQYFGPGTRLLVL.

The chain uses TRBV7-3 and TRBJ2-5; D possibly uses TRBD1 or TRBD2 (5 bases each). The CDR3 is 15 residues long. Trimming pared 7 bases from V and 4 bases from J, leaving 19 bases between. The germline V gene encodes CDR1 SGHTA and CDR2 FQGTGA. The CDR3 sequence: CASNPGTSSAETQYF. The CDR3 nucleotides read TGTGCCAGCAATCCGGGGACGTCGAGTGCAGAGACCCAGTACTTC.

The gene calls are TRBV10-3 and TRBJ2-7; a possible D gene is TRBD1 (5 bases). Germline V gives CDR1 ENHRY, CDR2 SYGVKD. The CDR3 has 15 residues. The ends were cut back, 5 bases at V and 3 bases at J, with 17 bases in the middle. CDR3 in DNA: TGTGCCATCAGTAAGCCACAGGTAGGCGACTACGAGCAGTACTTC. Protein: CAISKPQVGDYEQYF.

The rearrangement joins TRBV4-3 to TRBJ2-7; 8 nucleotides align to TRBD1. CDR1 and CDR2 from the germline V gene are LGHNA and YSLEER. CDR3 length: 16 residues. CDR3 coding DNA: TGCACCAACAGCCAAGATAACGGACAGGGAGCCTACGAGCAGTACTTC. Amino acid sequence: CTNSQDNGQGAYEQYF.

As to this clonotype: This clone may be a read error of a much larger clone one base away. The rearrangement joins TRBV5-8 to TRBJ2-1; D is undetermined. The CDR3 runs 18 residues. V dropped 0 bases and J dropped 0 bases, with 16 bases sitting between them. The V gene's germline CDR1 is SGHTS and CDR2 YDEGEE. CDR3 bases: TGTGCCAGCAGCTTGGAGGTATCAGTCCTGAACTCCTACAATGAGCAGTTCTTC. Translated, it gives CASSLEVSVLNSYNEQFF.

In the case of this clonotype: Since a much larger clone is just one base distant, this may be a read error. Here the CDR3 reads CTSSLRDNEQFF. CDR3 nucleotides: TGTACCAGCAGTCTCAGGGATAATGAGCAGTTCTTC. The gene calls are TRBV6-6 and TRBJ2-1; the D gene is possibly TRBD1 (5 bases). Per germline, CDR1 MNHNY and CDR2 SVGAGI (reference sequence). CDR3 size: 12 residues.

The rearrangement uses TRBV12-3 or TRBV12-4 and TRBJ1-1; D ambiguous. The CDR3 has 17 amino acids. V was shortened by 7 bases and J by 2 bases, with 23 bases between the two germline ends. The CDR3 DNA reads as TGTGCCAGCACTAACCTAGCCCTAACTGGGCCCAACACTGAAGCTTTCTTT. Its translation is CASTNLALTGPNTEAFF.

This clonotype was seen ten or more times. V gene TRBV20-1 combines with J gene TRBJ2-5; D is unresolved. The germline V and J ends were trimmed by 0 bases and 1 base, with 15 bases remaining between them. CDR3 length: 16 amino acids. Germline CDR1 and CDR2: DFQATT and SNEGSKA (reference sequence). CDR3 loop: CSARDQFGYFQETQYF. CDR3 DNA: TGCAGTGCTAGAGATCAATTCGGGTACTTCCAAGAGACCCAGTACTTC.

A word on this clonotype: Mismatch with germline at one junction end may stem from a read error. The rearrangement links TRBV28 to TRBJ1-3; D ambiguous. Germline CDR1 is MDHEN and CDR2 is SYDVKM. This CDR3 has 14 amino acids. This chain's CDR3 is CASSQARIGSTIYF. The DNA of the CDR3 is TGTGCCAGCAGTCAGGCCCGCATAGGAAGCACCATATATTTT.

With regard to this clonotype: The junction does not match germline at one end; this may be a read error. The J gene is TRBJ1-2, the V gene TRBV12-3 or TRBV12-4, with 9 bases fitting TRBD1. There are 14 residues in the CDR3. This CDR3 reads CTSSLQGAKTGYTF. Written as DNA, the CDR3 is TGTACCAGCAGTTTACAGGGGGCTAAGACTGGCTACACCTTC.

As to this clonotype: Likely a read error: the CDR3 ends without its conserved phenylalanine or tryptophan. The chain links TRBV10-1 to TRBJ2-2; D might be TRBD2 (5 bases). Germline loops: CDR1 WNHNN, CDR2 SYGVQD (reference sequence). CDR3 length equals 15 residues. In nucleotides, the CDR3 is TGCACCAGCAGTGAGGGTGTTTTATCGGGCAGGGAGCTGTTTTCT. Its translation is CTSSEGVLSGRELFS.

This rearrangement joins TRBV11-2 to TRBJ2-3; D could derive from TRBD1 or TRBD2 (5 bases each). The V gene's germline CDR1 is SGHAT and CDR2 FQNNGV. The CDR3 is 15 residues long. The germline V and J ends were trimmed by 1 base and 4 bases, with 12 bases remaining between them. The CDR3: CASSLVARGADTQYF. In nucleotides, the CDR3 is TGTGCCAGCAGCTTAGTCGCCCGGGGCGCAGATACGCAGTATTTT. The whole variable domain, filled in from reference TRBV11-2 and TRBJ2-3, reads EAGVAQSPRYKIIEKRQSVAFWCNPISGHATLYWYQQILGQGPKLLIQFQNNGVVDDSQLPKDRFSAERLKGVDSTLKIQPAKLEDSAVYLCASSLVARGADTQYFGPGTRLTVL.

Notes on this clonotype: The junction departs from germline at one end; a sequencing error may be responsible. The chain carries TRBV6-2 or TRBV6-3 and TRBJ2-1, with 8 bases lining up with TRBD2. This CDR3 spans 17 amino acids. Germline assignment: CDR1 MNHEY and CDR2 SVGEGT. For the CDR3, the DNA is TGTGCCAGCACCAGTCACGTTTTAGCGGGGAAGGACAATGAGCAGTCCTTC. Translation gives CASTSHVLAGKDNEQSF.

With respect to this clonotype: Its ends do not fully match the called genes, so a read error is possible. The gene calls are TRBV11-3 and TRBJ2-7, with TRBD2 matching over 7 bases. This CDR3 has 13 amino acids. Germline lookup yields CDR1 SGHNT and CDR2 YENEEA. As DNA, the CDR3 is TGTGTCAGCAGCCCGCGACTAGCTCCCGAGCAGTACTTC. It yields the protein CVSSPRLAPEQYF.

This clonotype was seen only once. A read error may account for a junction end that differs from germline. The chain has TRBV18 and TRBJ1-1; TRBD1 is a possible D gene (5 bases). From germline, CDR1 is KGHSH and CDR2 LQKENI. CDR3 length: 16 amino acids. CDR3 in amino acids: CSSSPPWAGMNTEAFF. The CDR3 DNA follows: TGTTCCAGCTCACCCCCCTGGGCAGGGATGAACACTGAAGCTTTCTTT.

As to this clonotype: One junction end disagrees with the germline gene, perhaps due to a read error. This chain uses TRBV11-2 with TRBJ2-7; the match to TRBD2 covers 10 bases. The germline V gene has CDR1 SGHAT and CDR2 FQNNGV. The CDR3 sequence is 14 residues long. The CDR3 DNA follows: TGTGCCAGTAACAAAAGCGGGGGGGCCGTCGAGCAGTATTTC. Amino acids: CASNKSGGAVEQYF.

With regard to this clonotype: The junction shows a germline mismatch at one end, possibly a read error. The chain combines TRBV12-3 or TRBV12-4 with TRBJ2-1; D is tentatively TRBD1 or TRBD2 (5 bases each). This CDR3 is 14 amino acids long. The CDR3 here is CASMLFGGRAEQFF. DNA for the CDR3: TGCGCCAGCATGCTCTTTGGGGGTAGAGCTGAGCAGTTCTTC.

As concerns this clonotype: At one of its ends the junction is not consistent with the germline gene, which may arise from a read error. The V call is TRBV4-3, the J call TRBJ1-1; tentative D call: TRBD1 (5 bases). The CDR3 totals 15 residues. Looked up from germline, CDR1 is LGHNA and CDR2 is YSLEER. The CDR3 here is CASNQKDRMDTEPFF. CDR3 coding DNA: TGCGCCAGCAACCAAAAAGACCGCATGGACACTGAACCTTTCTTT.

This clonotype was seen only a few times. The rearrangement joins TRBV6-5 to TRBJ2-7; D remains unclear. This CDR3 is 13 amino acids long. The germline CDR1 and CDR2 sequences are MNHEY and SVGAGI. Trimming pared 8 bases from V and 0 bases from J, leaving 11 bases between. The CDR3, as DNA: TGTGCCAGCCCCCCAATAGCCTCCTACGAGCAGTACTTC. This codes for CASPPIASYEQYF.

The chain has TRBV7-9 and TRBJ2-7, with D possibly matching TRBD1 (5 bases). V was cut by 5 bases and J by 10 bases, with 21 bases left in between. The V gene's germline CDR1 is SEHNR and CDR2 FQNEAQ (reference sequence). This CDR3 contains 14 residues. DNA of the CDR3: TGTGCCAGCAGCCAATTAGCCGCCGCGACAGACCAGTACTTC. Amino acid sequence: CASSQLAAATDQYF.